This T cell receptor beta chain was retrieved from a study of cytomegalovirus exposure and HLA in healthy donors. The PCR used 60 Vbeta and 13 Jbeta primers. Repertoires were generated with immunoSEQ multiplex PCR, while TCRdb's copy carries only in-frame clones and drops some. The profile shows some 96,000 clones, about 80% of them singletons. In regard to this clone: Its antigen is as yet unknown.

Whole-study results and caveats: Most of the TCR beta V segments (in an earlier analysis) were productive either about 90% or about 30% of the time. Altogether, 164 TCR beta chains were recorded as cytomegalovirus-associated.

The CDR3 spans 15 residues. CDR1 SGHRS and CDR2 YFSETQ come from the germline V gene. V lost 1 base, J lost 6 bases, and 15 bases lay in between. This clonotype was sampled from a man in his forties in good health and CMV-seropositive. The chain has TRBV5-1 and TRBJ2-3; tentative D call: TRBD2 (7 bases). The sequencing input was PBMCs. Written as DNA, the CDR3 is TGCGCCAGCAGCTTGCGGGCGGGGGCTGGGGATACGCAGTATTTT. It encodes CASSLRAGAGDTQYF.